This TCR beta chain was recorded in a study of blood T cell repertoires in COVID-19. Study context: The samples span acute and convalescent COVID-19 from the United States, Italy and Spain. Sources were T cells, B-cell-depleted T cells, or PBMCs; the material itself was cDNA or gDNA.

Authors' methods: Researchers report that nucleated cell counts were estimated from reference gene primer amplification. The table came from immunoSEQ multiplex PCR; TCRdb's copy has only in-frame clones and leaves some out. V, J and clone size reflect that table, while D and trimming were determined from the DNA. The table lists about 300,000 clones, roughly 86% of them singletons, with 1% to 1.5% in the top ten. The ends were cut back, 7 bases at V and 0 bases at J, with 12 bases in the middle. The length of the CDR3 is 14 residues. Germline V CDR1 and CDR2: ENHRY, SYGVKD. J is TRBJ1-2 and V is TRBV10-3; D is undetermined. Sequenced: peripheral blood. The origin of this receptor is a man aged 70-80 years with acute or convalescent COVID-19. The CDR3, as DNA: TGTGCCATCACCGAGACAAGGACTAACTATGGCTACACCTTC. Its translation: CAITETRTNYGYTF.